One and the same sample provided the 11 T cell receptor beta chains below, sequenced in a study of T-cell reconstitution after alpha-beta-depleted transplantation in children. A library of TCRbeta sequences, prepared with unique molecular identifiers, was generated. Each CDR3 protein gets one entry after TCRdb re-called the PCR reads with MiXCR. The data contain 450,000 to 600,000 distinct CDR3 sequences, around 18% of them singletons. The sample here was PBMCs from the stem cell graft donor, taken from the stem cell graft. The receptors shown here come from a human donor who donated a stem cell graft to a child with acute lymphoblastic leukemia.

The rearrangement links TRBV6-5 to TRBJ1-1, with D hard to call. Germline V gene sequence: CDR1 MNHEY, CDR2 SVGAGI. This CDR3 spans 13 amino acids. V lost 3 bases, J lost 1 base, and 6 bases lay in between. CDR3 amino acids: CASSYGWNTEAFF. In DNA form, the CDR3 reads TGTGCCAGCAGTTATGGGTGGAACACTGAAGCTTTCTTT.

This clonotype was found a few times. This sequence joins TRBV5-1 and TRBJ1-1; possible D gene TRBD1, 5 bases. This CDR3 contains 14 residues. Germline assignment: CDR1 SGHRS and CDR2 YFSETQ. Trimming stripped 4 bases from V and 1 base from J, with 11 bases between. The CDR3 protein is CASSPIDRNTEAFF. The DNA for the CDR3 is TGCGCCAGCAGCCCTATAGACAGGAACACTGAAGCTTTCTTT.

V gene TRBV20-1 combines with J gene TRBJ2-3, with 13 bases identical to TRBD2. The CDR3 extends over 14 amino acids. V shed 6 bases and J 9 bases; nucleotides not matched to a gene: 9. CDR1 DFQATT and CDR2 SNEGSKA come from the germline V gene (reference sequence). DNA for the CDR3: TGCAGTGCCCACAGACTAGCGGGAGGAGGGACGCAGTATTTT. Amino acid sequence: CSAHRLAGGGTQYF.

The sample holds many counts of this clonotype. The chain joins TRBV9 to TRBJ1-2, with 7 bases aligning to TRBD1. This CDR3 has 14 residues. Germline values: CDR1 SGDLS, CDR2 YYNGEE. The V segment lost 4 bases and the J segment 3 bases; nucleotides outside the gene matches: 6. CDR3: CASSSYRGDYGYTF. The CDR3, as DNA: TGTGCCAGCAGCTCATACAGGGGCGACTATGGCTACACCTTC.

This clonotype was observed a handful of times. The V call is TRBV29-1, the J call TRBJ1-2; D uncertain. V lost 0 bases to trimming and J lost 4 bases, with 9 bases between them. The CDR3 extends over 13 amino acids. Germline assignment: CDR1 SQVTM and CDR2 ANQGSEA. CDR3 loop: CSVEDTPTYGYTF. DNA of the CDR3: TGCAGCGTTGAAGACACCCCGACCTATGGCTACACCTTC.

A few counts support this clonotype. The V call is TRBV5-1, the J call TRBJ2-2, with 7 bases identical to TRBD1. This CDR3 region has 14 residues. Germline CDR1 and CDR2: SGHRS and YFSETQ. Trimming at V came to 4 bases and at J to 5 bases, leaving 5 bases not matched to a gene. Written as DNA, the CDR3 is TGCGCCAGCAGCGGGGGACAGAGGACCGGGGAGCTGTTTTTT. The encoded protein is CASSGGQRTGELFF.

This sequence joins TRBV27 and TRBJ2-3, with D uncertain. CDR1 and CDR2 (germline): MNHEY, SMNVEV (reference sequence). The CDR3 length is 13 residues. Deletions cut 7 bases from V and 2 bases from J, with 10 bases between. DNA of the CDR3: TGTGCCAGCACCCTGACACTCACAGATACGCAGTATTTT. As protein: CASTLTLTDTQYF.

The V call is TRBV9, the J call TRBJ2-2; the D gene is possibly TRBD2 (6 bases). This CDR3 is built from 17 residues. Germline-derived CDR1 and CDR2 are SGDLS and YYNGEE. V was clipped by 6 bases and J by 0 bases, with 18 bases between them. The CDR3, as DNA: TGTGCCAGCAACCCGTCGGTGGCGGGGACGAACACCGGGGAGCTGTTTTTT. Translated: CASNPSVAGTNTGELFF.

This clonotype showed up many times. The V gene is TRBV12-3 or TRBV12-4, the J gene TRBJ2-7, with TRBD1 matching 8 bases. This CDR3 has 12 residues. The ends lost 6 bases at V and 6 bases at J; junction bases unmatched: 4. CDR3 DNA: TGTGCCAGCAGCCGACAGGGGATCGAGCAGTACTTC. Its protein product is CASSRQGIEQYF.

The rearrangement joins TRBV25-1 to TRBJ2-7; the D is unclear. The CDR3 is 15 amino acids. Germline assignment: CDR1 MGHDK and CDR2 SYGVNS. Trimming removed 4 bases at V and 7 bases at J, with 20 bases between. CDR3 in amino acids: CASSGTSSPWGEQYF. In DNA, the CDR3 is TGTGCCAGCAGTGGGACGTCTTCTCCTTGGGGAGAGCAGTACTTC.

This clonotype was seen only a few times. CDR3 nucleotide sequence: TGCGCCAGCAGCTTGGGCACAGGGGGCTCGGGGTCCTACGAGCAGTACTTC. The encoded protein is CASSLGTGGSGSYEQYF. V and J are TRBV5-1 and TRBJ2-7; 9 nucleotides match TRBD1. The trim removed 0 bases at V and 1 base at J, leaving 8 bases unmatched. CDR3 size: 17 residues. Germline CDR1 SGHRS, CDR2 YFSETQ. Full variable domain (remainder filled in from reference TRBV5-1 and TRBJ2-7): KAGVTQTPRYLIKTRGQQVTLSCSPISGHRSVSWYQQTPGQGLQFLFEYFSETQRNKGNFPGRFSGRQFSNSRSEMNVSTLELGDSALYLCASSLGTGGSGSYEQYFGPGTRLTVT.